This is a list of T cell receptor beta chains from one sample in a study of blood T cell repertoires in COVID-19. Some clones are missing from TCRdb's copy, which holds only in-frame ones; the method was immunoSEQ multiplex PCR. The data contain about 58,000 clones, 89% of them singletons. Sequenced sample: peripheral blood. These receptors all stem from a woman aged 55-70 years with active COVID-19. Both conserved end residues are part of each CDR3. D genes are given only for firm matches. A row's size may be missing; if present it is once, few, many or a size class.

TRBJ2-7,TRBV27,-,-,CASSEGANYEQYF,TGTGCCAGCAGTGAGGGAGCAAACTACGAGCAGTACTTC
TRBJ1-1,TRBV6-6,-,-,CASRSSVSPEAFF,TGTGCCAGCCGCTCTTCAGTGTCCCCTGAAGCTTTCTTT
TRBJ1-5,TRBV12-5,-,TRBD1,CASGLDRGAAPNQPQHF,TGTGCTAGTGGTTTAGACAGGGGCGCGGCCCCCAATCAGCCCCAGCATTTT
TRBJ2-5,TRBV2,-,TRBD2,CASSDSGLAGDQETQYF,TGTGCCAGCAGCGACTCCGGACTAGCGGGGGACCAAGAGACCCAGTACTTC
TRBJ2-5,TRBV5-1,-,-,CASSLEQGLETQYF,TGCGCCAGCAGCTTGGAGCAGGGGTTAGAGACCCAGTACTTC
TRBJ2-2,TRBV7-6,-,-,CASSLMGHENTGELFF,TGTGCCAGCAGCCTAATGGGACACGAGAACACCGGGGAGCTGTTTTTT
TRBJ1-5,TRBV9,-,TRBD1,CASSAGQHENQPQHF,TGTGCCAGCAGCGCGGGACAGCATGAAAATCAGCCCCAGCATTTT
TRBJ2-1,TRBV20-1,-,TRBD1,CSASPAGTGMLGEQFF,TGCAGTGCTAGTCCTGCCGGGACAGGGATGTTAGGTGAGCAGTTCTTC
TRBJ1-1,TRBV19,-,-,CASSQGRAGKTEAFF,TGTGCCAGTAGTCAGGGTAGGGCAGGGAAGACTGAAGCTTTCTTT
TRBJ1-2,TRBV27,-,TRBD1,CASSADRGLAGYTF,TGTGCCAGCAGTGCCGACAGGGGGCTCGCTGGCTACACCTTC
TRBJ2-5,TRBV7-6,-,-,CASSSLGGTGFQETQYF,TGTGCCAGCAGCTCGCTGGGGGGGACAGGATTCCAAGAGACCCAGTACTTC
TRBJ2-7,TRBV11-3,-,-,CASSLEPGGSYEQYF,TGTGCCAGCAGCTTAGAGCCGGGGGGCTCGTACGAGCAGTACTTC
TRBJ1-3,TRBV2,once,-,CASSVERRVDTIYF,TGTGCCAGCAGTGTCGAGCGCAGGGTGGACACCATATATTTT
TRBJ1-5,TRBV29-1,-,TRBD1,CSAGQGGGPQHF,TGCAGCGCGGGACAGGGCGGGGGGCCCCAGCATTTT
TRBJ1-6,TRBV5-6,-,TRBD1,CASSSDRVNNSPLHF,TGTGCCAGCAGCTCCGACAGGGTAAATAATTCACCCCTCCACTTT
TRBJ2-7,TRBV10-3,-,-,CAIRLGTDMEQYF,TGTGCCATCCGCCTTGGGACTGACATGGAGCAGTACTTC
TRBJ2-3,TRBV5-1,-,-,CASSLVQSTDTQYF,TGCGCCAGCAGCTTAGTCCAGAGCACAGATACGCAGTATTTT
TRBJ2-5,TRBV7-9,-,TRBD2,CASSPGDYGNGETQYF,TGTGCCAGCAGCCCGGGGGACTACGGGAATGGTGAGACCCAGTACTTC
TRBJ2-3,TRBV5-1,-,-,CASSFQRDTDTQYF,TGCGCCAGCAGCTTCCAGCGAGATACAGATACGCAGTATTTT
TRBJ2-1,TRBV5-6,-,-,CASSFGLTHGEQFF,TGTGCCAGCAGCTTTGGACTAACCCACGGGGAGCAGTTCTTC
TRBJ1-2,TRBV27,-,-,CASSFLPPGARYGYTF,TGTGCCAGCAGTTTCCTACCACCGGGAGCGCGCTATGGCTACACCTTC
TRBJ1-2,TRBV6-1,-,-,CASSEHTGYGYTF,TGTGCCAGCAGTGAACACACAGGGTATGGCTACACCTTC
TRBJ1-2,TRBV5-1,-,-,CASSPWGGANYGYTF,TGCGCCAGCAGTCCTTGGGGAGGCGCTAACTATGGCTACACCTTC
TRBJ1-5,TRBV5-4,-,TRBD1,CASSVQGADQPQHF,TGTGCCAGCAGCGTACAGGGGGCAGATCAGCCCCAGCATTTT
TRBJ2-7,TRBV25-1,once,TRBD1,CASRDDRGLSYEQYF,TGTGCCAGCAGAGATGACAGGGGGCTCTCCTACGAGCAGTACTTC
TRBJ2-2,TRBV11-3,-,TRBD2,CASSKTSGGHTGELFF,TGTGCCAGCAGCAAGACTAGCGGGGGGCACACCGGGGAGCTGTTTTTT
TRBJ2-7,TRBV5-1,-,TRBD1,CASSPGTGGVTTYEQYF,TGCGCCAGCAGCCCTGGGACAGGGGGGGTCACAACCTACGAGCAGTACTTC
TRBJ1-5,TRBV19,-,-,CASSIQRQNQPQHF,TGTGCCAGTAGTATCCAGCGGCAAAATCAGCCCCAGCATTTT
TRBJ2-3,TRBV9,-,-,CASSARGAGTDTQYF,TGTGCCAGCAGCGCCCGGGGAGCAGGCACAGATACGCAGTATTTT
TRBJ2-1,TRBV29-1,-,TRBD2,CSVARLAGANEQFF,TGCAGCGTCGCCCGACTAGCGGGGGCCAATGAGCAGTTCTTC
TRBJ1-1,TRBV9,-,TRBD1,CASSIGQGEAFF,TGTGCCAGCAGCATCGGACAGGGTGAAGCTTTCTTT
TRBJ2-7,TRBV10-3,-,TRBD2,CAISAAGGYEQYF,TGTGCCATCAGTGCCGCGGGGGGATACGAGCAGTACTTC
TRBJ1-2,TRBV2,-,-,CASSGAGDYGYTF,TGTGCCAGCAGTGGGGCAGGGGACTATGGCTACACCTTC
TRBJ2-5,TRBV6-2/TRBV6-3,-,TRBD2,CASSRTGGQETQYF,TGTGCCAGCAGTCGTACGGGGGGCCAAGAGACCCAGTACTTC
TRBJ1-6,TRBV9,-,-,CASSTTGEGNSPLHF,TGTGCCAGCAGCACAACGGGTGAGGGTAATTCACCCCTCCACTTT
TRBJ2-6,TRBV27,once,-,CASSLFGDRTLPGANVLTF,TGTGCCAGCAGTTTATTCGGTGACAGAACTTTGCCTGGGGCCAACGTCCTGACTTTC
TRBJ2-7,TRBV3-1/TRBV3-2,-,TRBD2,CASSQGLAGGRKQYF,TGTGCCAGCAGCCAAGGGCTAGCGGGGGGCAGGAAGCAGTACTTC
TRBJ1-5,TRBV23-1,-,-,CASIKPRYNQPQHF,TGCGCCAGCATCAAACCTAGGTACAATCAGCCCCAGCATTTT
TRBJ1-1,TRBV28,-,TRBD1,CASSRGQDLAEAFF,TGTGCCAGCAGTCGCGGACAGGATCTGGCTGAAGCTTTCTTT
TRBJ1-3,TRBV3-1/TRBV3-2,few,-,CASSPPMGHLSSGNTIYF,TGTGCCAGCAGTCCACCCATGGGGCACCTGAGCTCTGGAAACACCATATATTTT
TRBJ2-5,TRBV3-1/TRBV3-2,-,TRBD2,CASSPHDGGDQETQYF,TGTGCCAGCAGCCCGCATGACGGGGGGGACCAAGAGACCCAGTACTTC
TRBJ1-5,TRBV6-2/TRBV6-3,few,TRBD1,CASSYSDRGNSNQPQHF,TGTGCCAGCAGTTACTCCGACAGGGGAAACAGCAATCAGCCCCAGCATTTT
TRBJ1-2,TRBV7-9,-,-,CASSARGGRGYTF,TGTGCCAGCAGCGCCCGGGGGGGGCGAGGCTACACCTTC
TRBJ2-2,TRBV2,-,-,CASSEQATNTGELFF,TGTGCCAGCAGCGAACAGGCTACGAACACCGGGGAGCTGTTTTTT
TRBJ2-3,TRBV7-6,-,TRBD2,CASSYISGGADTQYF,TGTGCCAGCAGCTATATTAGCGGGGGGGCAGATACGCAGTATTTT
TRBJ1-1,TRBV6-5,-,-,CASKLRVGNTEAFF,TGTGCCAGCAAACTCAGGGTTGGGAACACTGAAGCTTTCTTT
TRBJ2-2,TRBV4-1,-,TRBD1,CASSHPGGPGELFF,TGCGCCAGCAGCCACCCAGGGGGCCCCGGGGAGCTGTTTTTT
TRBJ2-2,TRBV19,once,TRBD1,CASSISPLDRPNTGELFF,TGTGCCAGTAGTATCTCCCCCCTGGACAGGCCGAACACCGGGGAGCTGTTTTTT